One sample yielded the 2 T cell receptor beta chains listed below, sequenced in a study of human T cells and chemical hapten exposure. Total RNA was isolated from whole blood that had not been fractionated. TCRdb called the 5' RACE reads again in MiXCR, with one record for every CDR3 protein. The sample has 75,000 or so distinct CDR3 sequences; about 15% are singletons. Receptor source: a female donor in good health.

This clonotype was picked up a small number of times. The V gene is TRBV12-3 or TRBV12-4, the J gene TRBJ1-3; a possible D gene is TRBD1 (6 bases). V lost 5 bases to trimming and J lost 4 bases, with 21 bases between them. The CDR3 length is 17 residues. In DNA form, the CDR3 reads TGTGCCAGCAGTCTCCCTCAGGGGATCTCCTCGGGAAACACCATATATTTT. It codes for CASSLPQGISSGNTIYF.

The V and J genes are TRBV6-2 or TRBV6-3 and TRBJ2-7, with D possibly TRBD2 on 6 matching bases. This CDR3 is 12 amino acids long. Germline CDR1 is MNHEY and CDR2 is SVGEGT. V lost 6 bases and J 0 bases, leaving 6 bases between the germline ends. The CDR3 DNA reads TGTGCCAGCAGCGGGAGCTCCTACGAGCAGTACTTC. Translation: CASSGSSYEQYF.